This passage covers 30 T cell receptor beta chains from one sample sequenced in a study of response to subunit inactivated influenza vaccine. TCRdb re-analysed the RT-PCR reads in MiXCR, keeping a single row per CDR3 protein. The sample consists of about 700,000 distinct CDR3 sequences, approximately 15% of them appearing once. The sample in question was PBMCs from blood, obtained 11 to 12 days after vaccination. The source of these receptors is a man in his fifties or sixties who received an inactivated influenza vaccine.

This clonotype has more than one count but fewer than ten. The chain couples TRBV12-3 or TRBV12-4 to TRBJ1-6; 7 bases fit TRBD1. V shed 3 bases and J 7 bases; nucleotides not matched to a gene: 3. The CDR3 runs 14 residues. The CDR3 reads CASSFKQGNSPLHF. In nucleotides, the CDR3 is TGTGCCAGCAGTTTCAAACAGGGGAATTCACCCCTCCACTTT.

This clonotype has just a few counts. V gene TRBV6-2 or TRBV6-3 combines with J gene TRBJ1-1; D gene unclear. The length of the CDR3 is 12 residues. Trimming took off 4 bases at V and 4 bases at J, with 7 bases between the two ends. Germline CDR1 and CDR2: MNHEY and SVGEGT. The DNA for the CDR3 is TGTGCCAGCAGTTCGTTGGTCACTGAAGCTTTCTTT. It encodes CASSSLVTEAFF.

CDR3 sequence: CASSSGQGKNTGELFF. The CDR3 region has the DNA TGTGCCAGCAGCTCCGGACAGGGCAAGAACACCGGGGAGCTGTTTTTT. The V and J genes are TRBV7-9 and TRBJ2-2; 8 bases align to TRBD1. This CDR3 region has 16 residues. J was trimmed by 1 base and V by 4 bases; bases with no gene match: 5. Germline CDR1 is SEHNR and CDR2 is FQNEAQ (reference sequence). Full variable domain (missing parts from reference TRBV7-9 and TRBJ2-2): DTGVSQNPRHKITKRGQNVTFRCDPISEHNRLYWYRQTLGQGPEFLTYFQNEAQLEKSRLLSDRFSAERPKGSFSTLEIQRTEQGDSAMYLCASSSGQGKNTGELFFGEGSRLTVL.

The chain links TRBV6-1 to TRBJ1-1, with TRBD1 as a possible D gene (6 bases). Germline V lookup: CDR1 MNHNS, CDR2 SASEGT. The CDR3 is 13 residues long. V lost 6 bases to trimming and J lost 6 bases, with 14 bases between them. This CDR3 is CASRHREGAEAFF. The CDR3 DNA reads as TGTGCCAGCAGGCACAGGGAGGGGGCTGAAGCTTTCTTT.

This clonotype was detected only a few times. The CDR3 loop reads CASSSKEGGKLFF. The CDR3 bases are TGCGCCAGCAGCTCAAAAGAGGGGGGAAAACTGTTTTTT. The V call is TRBV5-1, the J call TRBJ1-4, with a tentative D call TRBD1 (6 bases). CDR1 SGHRS and CDR2 YFSETQ come from the germline V gene. The V gene lost 3 bases and the J gene lost 10 bases, with 13 bases spanning the gap. CDR3 length equals 13 residues.

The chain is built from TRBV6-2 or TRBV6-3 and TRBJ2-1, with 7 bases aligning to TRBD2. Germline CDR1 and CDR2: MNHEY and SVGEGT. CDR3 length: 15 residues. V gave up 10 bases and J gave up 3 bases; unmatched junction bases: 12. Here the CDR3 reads CATSSRRGSYNEQFF. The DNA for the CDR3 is TGTGCCACATCTTCCCGGCGGGGGAGCTACAATGAGCAGTTCTTC.

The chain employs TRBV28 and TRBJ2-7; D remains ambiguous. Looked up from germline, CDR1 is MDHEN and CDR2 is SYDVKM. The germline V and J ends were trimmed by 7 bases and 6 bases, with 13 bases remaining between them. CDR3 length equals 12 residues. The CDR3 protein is CASTSGAGEQYF. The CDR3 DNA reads TGTGCCAGCACCTCGGGCGCCGGCGAGCAGTACTTC.

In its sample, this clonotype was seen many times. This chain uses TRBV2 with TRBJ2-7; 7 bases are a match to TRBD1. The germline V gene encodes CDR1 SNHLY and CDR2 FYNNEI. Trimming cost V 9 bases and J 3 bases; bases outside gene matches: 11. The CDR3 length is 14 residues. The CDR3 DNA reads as TGTGCCAGTTTATTCGGGACAGACCACTACGAGCAGTACTTC. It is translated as CASLFGTDHYEQYF.

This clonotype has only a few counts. CDR3 in amino acids: CASSFLLRDRDEQFF. In nucleotides, the CDR3 is TGTGCCAGCAGCTTCCTTCTCCGGGACAGGGATGAGCAGTTCTTC. The chain employs TRBV7-9 and TRBJ2-1; 9 bases are a match to TRBD1. With 3 bases clipped from V and 8 bases from J, the junction kept 8 bases outside the gene matches. Germline loops: CDR1 SEHNR, CDR2 FQNEAQ (reference sequence). This CDR3 region has 15 residues.

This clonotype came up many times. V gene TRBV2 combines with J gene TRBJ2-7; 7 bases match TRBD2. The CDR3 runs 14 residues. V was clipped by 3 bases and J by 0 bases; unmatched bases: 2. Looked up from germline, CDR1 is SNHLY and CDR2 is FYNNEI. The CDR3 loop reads CASSDGLVSYEQYF. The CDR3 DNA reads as TGTGCCAGCAGTGATGGACTAGTCTCCTACGAGCAGTACTTC. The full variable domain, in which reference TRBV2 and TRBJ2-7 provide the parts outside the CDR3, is EPEVTQTPSHQVTQMGQEVILRCVPISNHLYFYWYRQILGQKVEFLVSFYNNEISEKSEIFDDQFSVERPDGSNFTLKIRSTKLEDSAMYFCASSDGLVSYEQYFGPGTRLTVT.

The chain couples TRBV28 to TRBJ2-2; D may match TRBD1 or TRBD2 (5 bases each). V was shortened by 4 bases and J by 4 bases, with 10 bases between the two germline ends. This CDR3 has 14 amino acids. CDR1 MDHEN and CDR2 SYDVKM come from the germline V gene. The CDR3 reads CASSSWGSTGELFF. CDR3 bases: TGTGCCAGCAGTTCCTGGGGGAGCACCGGGGAGCTGTTTTTT.

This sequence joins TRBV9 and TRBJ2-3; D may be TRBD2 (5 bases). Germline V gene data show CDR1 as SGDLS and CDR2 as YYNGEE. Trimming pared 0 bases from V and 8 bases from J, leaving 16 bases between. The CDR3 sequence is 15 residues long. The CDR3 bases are TGTGCCAGCAGCGTAGAAGGACGGGGATCGGGTACGCAGTATTTT. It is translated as CASSVEGRGSGTQYF.

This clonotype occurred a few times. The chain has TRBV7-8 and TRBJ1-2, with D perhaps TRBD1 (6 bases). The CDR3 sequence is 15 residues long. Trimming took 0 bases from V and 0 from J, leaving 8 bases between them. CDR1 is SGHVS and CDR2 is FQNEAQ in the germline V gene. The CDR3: CASSLAQGTNYGYTF. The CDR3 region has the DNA TGTGCCAGCAGCTTAGCGCAGGGGACTAACTATGGCTACACCTTC.

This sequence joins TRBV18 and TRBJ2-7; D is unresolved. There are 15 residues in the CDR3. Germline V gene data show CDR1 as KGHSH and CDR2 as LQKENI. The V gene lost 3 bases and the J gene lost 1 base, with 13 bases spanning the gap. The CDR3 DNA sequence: TGTGCCAGCTCACCTGTCAGGCAGGAGTCCTACGAGCAGTACTTC. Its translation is CASSPVRQESYEQYF.

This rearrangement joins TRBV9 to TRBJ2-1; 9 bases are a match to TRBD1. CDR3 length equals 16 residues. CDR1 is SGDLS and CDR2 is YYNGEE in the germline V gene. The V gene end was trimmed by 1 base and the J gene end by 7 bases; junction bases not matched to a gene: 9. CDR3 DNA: TGTGCCAGCAGCGTAATGGGGGGACAGGGTCAGAATGAGCAGTTCTTC. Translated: CASSVMGGQGQNEQFF.

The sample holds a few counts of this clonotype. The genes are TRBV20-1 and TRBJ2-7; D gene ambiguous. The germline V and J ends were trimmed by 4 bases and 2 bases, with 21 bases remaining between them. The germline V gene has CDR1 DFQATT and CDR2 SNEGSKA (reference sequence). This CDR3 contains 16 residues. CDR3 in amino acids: CSATPRWATLPYEQYF. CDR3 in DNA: TGCAGTGCTACCCCCAGATGGGCGACTCTCCCCTACGAGCAGTACTTC.

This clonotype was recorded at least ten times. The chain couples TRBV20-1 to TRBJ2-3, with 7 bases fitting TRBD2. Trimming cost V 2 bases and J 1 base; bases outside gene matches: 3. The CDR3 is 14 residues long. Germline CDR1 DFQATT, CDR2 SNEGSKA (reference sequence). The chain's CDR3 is CSARTRGGTDTQYF. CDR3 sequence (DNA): TGCAGTGCTAGAACCCGGGGGGGCACAGATACGCAGTATTTT.

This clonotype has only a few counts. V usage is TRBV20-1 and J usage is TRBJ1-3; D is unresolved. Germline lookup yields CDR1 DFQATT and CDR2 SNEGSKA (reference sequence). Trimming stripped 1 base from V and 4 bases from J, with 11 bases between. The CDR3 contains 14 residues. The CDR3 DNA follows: TGCAGTGCTAGAGCCGGGGTCGACGGAAACACCATATATTTT. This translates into CSARAGVDGNTIYF.

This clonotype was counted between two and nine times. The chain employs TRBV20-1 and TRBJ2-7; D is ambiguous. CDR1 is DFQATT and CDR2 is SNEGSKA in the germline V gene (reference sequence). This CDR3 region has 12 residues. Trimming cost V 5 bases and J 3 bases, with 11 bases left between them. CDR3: CSAEWLNYEQYF. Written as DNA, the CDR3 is TGCAGTGCTGAATGGCTAAACTACGAGCAGTACTTC.

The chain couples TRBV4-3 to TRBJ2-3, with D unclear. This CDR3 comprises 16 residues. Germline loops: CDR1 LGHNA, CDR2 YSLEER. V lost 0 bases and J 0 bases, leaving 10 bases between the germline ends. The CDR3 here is CASSQDGIESTDTQYF. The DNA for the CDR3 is TGCGCCAGCAGCCAAGATGGGATTGAAAGCACAGATACGCAGTATTTT.

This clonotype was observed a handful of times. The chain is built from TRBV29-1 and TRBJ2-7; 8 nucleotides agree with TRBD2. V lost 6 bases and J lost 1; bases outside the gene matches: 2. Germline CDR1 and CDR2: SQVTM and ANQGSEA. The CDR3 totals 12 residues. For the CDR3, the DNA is TGCAGCGTCCGGGAGGGATCCTACGAGCAGTACTTC. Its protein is CSVREGSYEQYF.

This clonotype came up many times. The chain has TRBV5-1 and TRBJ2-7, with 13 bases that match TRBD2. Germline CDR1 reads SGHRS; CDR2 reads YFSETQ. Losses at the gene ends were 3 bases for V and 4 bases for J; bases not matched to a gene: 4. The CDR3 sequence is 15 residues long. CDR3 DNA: TGCGCCAGCAGCTCGGGACTAGCGGGGTGGTACGAGCAGTACTTC. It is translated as CASSSGLAGWYEQYF.

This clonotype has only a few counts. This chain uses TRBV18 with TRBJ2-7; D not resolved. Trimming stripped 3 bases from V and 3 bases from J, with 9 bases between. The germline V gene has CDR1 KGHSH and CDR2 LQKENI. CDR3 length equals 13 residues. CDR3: CASSPPSDYEQYF. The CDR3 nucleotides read TGTGCCAGCTCACCCCCCAGCGACTACGAGCAGTACTTC.

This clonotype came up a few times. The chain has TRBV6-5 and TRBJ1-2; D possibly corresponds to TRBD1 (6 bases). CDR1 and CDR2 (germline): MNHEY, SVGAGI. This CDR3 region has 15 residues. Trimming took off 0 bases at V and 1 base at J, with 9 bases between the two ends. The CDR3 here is CASSYSGGRNYGYTF. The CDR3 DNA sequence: TGTGCCAGCAGTTACTCGGGGGGGCGTAACTATGGCTACACCTTC.

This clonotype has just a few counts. CDR3 bases: TGTGCCAGCAGCCCGACTAGCGGGGGTTCTGTCTCTGGGGCCAACGTCCTGACTTTC. Its translation: CASSPTSGGSVSGANVLTF. The chain is built from TRBV14 and TRBJ2-6; 12 bases line up with TRBD2. The CDR3 is 19 residues long. Germline V gene lookup returns CDR1 SGHDN and CDR2 FVKESK. With V trimmed by 4 bases and J by 0 bases, 7 bases remained unmatched.

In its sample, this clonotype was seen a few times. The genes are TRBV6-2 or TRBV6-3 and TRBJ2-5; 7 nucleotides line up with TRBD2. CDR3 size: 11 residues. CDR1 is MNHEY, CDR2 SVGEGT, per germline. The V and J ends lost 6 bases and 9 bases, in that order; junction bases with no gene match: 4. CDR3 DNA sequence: TGTGCCAGCAGAACTGGACTAGCCCAGTACTTC. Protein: CASRTGLAQYF.

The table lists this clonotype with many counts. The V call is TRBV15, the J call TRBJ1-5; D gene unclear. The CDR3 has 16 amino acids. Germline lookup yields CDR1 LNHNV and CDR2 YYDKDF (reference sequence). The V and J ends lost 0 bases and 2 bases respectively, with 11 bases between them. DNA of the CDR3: TGTGCCACCAGCAGAGACCTGACTTCTGGCAATCAGCCCCAGCATTTT. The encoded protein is CATSRDLTSGNQPQHF.

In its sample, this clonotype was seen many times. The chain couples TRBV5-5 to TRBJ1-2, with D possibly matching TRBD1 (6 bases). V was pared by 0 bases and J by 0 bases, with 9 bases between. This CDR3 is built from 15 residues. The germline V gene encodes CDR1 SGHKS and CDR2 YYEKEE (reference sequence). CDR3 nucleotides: TGTGCCAGCAGCTTGGGCGGACAGCCTAACTATGGCTACACCTTC. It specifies CASSLGGQPNYGYTF.

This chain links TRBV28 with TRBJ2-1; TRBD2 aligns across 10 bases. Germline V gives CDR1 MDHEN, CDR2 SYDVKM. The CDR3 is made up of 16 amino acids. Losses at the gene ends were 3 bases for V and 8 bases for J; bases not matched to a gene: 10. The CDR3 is CASSLSPGLAWDEQFF. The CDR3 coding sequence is TGTGCCAGCAGTTTGTCCCCGGGACTAGCGTGGGATGAGCAGTTCTTC.

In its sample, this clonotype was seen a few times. CDR3 nucleotides: TGCAGCCTCAGTAGGGGAACTGAAGCTTTCTTT. The encoded protein is CSLSRGTEAFF. The chain uses TRBV29-1 and TRBJ1-1; tentatively, D is TRBD1 (5 bases). The CDR3 spans 11 residues. The germline V gene has CDR1 SQVTM and CDR2 ANQGSEA. Trimming removed 8 bases at V and 5 bases at J, with 12 bases between.